This TCR beta chain originates from a study of T cells in localized non-small cell lung cancer. The method was immunoSEQ multiplex PCR; TCRdb's version includes in-frame clones alone and lacks a portion of them. In the table there are about 78,000 clones, 84% of which are singletons. General observations from the study: Only one tumor region went through sequencing, so heterogeneity may still be there. In adjacent lung, a median about 54 of the top 100 tumor clones were found. An association was observed between higher blood T cell density and longer overall survival. Uninvolved adjacent lung had higher T cell clonality than tumor and all other tissues.

As regards this clone: Antigen unknown.

Per germline, CDR1 MNHNS and CDR2 SASEGT. This CDR3 region has 13 residues. V lost 6 bases and J 0 bases, leaving 8 bases between the germline ends. J is TRBJ1-1 and V is TRBV6-1; no reliable D call. The clonotype comes from a man between 40 and 70 years old with stage I lung adenocarcinoma. The source was peripheral blood, collected before any cancer treatment. The CDR3 nucleotides are TGTGCCAGCAGGATTACAGTGAACACTGAAGCTTTCTTT. It specifies CASRITVNTEAFF.